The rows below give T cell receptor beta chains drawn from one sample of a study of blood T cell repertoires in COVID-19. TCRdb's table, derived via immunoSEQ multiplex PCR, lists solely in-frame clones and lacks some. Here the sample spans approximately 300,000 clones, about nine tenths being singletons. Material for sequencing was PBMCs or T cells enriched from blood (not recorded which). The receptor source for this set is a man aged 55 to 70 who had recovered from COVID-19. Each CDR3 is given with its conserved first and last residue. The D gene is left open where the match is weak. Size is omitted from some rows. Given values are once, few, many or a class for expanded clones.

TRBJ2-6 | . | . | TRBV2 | TGTGCCAGCAGTGAATTCGCGCTACAGTACTCTGGGGCCAACGTCCTGACTTTC | CASSEFALQYSGANVLTF
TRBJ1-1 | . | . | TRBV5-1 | TGCGCCAGCAGACCGGACAGTTGGAACACTGAAGCTTTCTTT | CASRPDSWNTEAFF
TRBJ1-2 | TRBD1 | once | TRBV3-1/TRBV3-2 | TGTGCCAGCAGCCAATGGGACAGCGCCTATGGCTACACCTTC | CASSQWDSAYGYTF
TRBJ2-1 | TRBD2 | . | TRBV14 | TGTGCCAGCAGCCAAGGAAGCGGGGCCTCCTACAATGAGCAGTTCTTC | CASSQGSGASYNEQFF
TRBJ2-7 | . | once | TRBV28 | TGTGCCAGCAGTTGGTACAGGGATACCTACGAGCAGTACTTC | CASSWYRDTYEQYF
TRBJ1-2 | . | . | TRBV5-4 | TGTGCCAGCAGCGCCTCGGGGGGGGGCTATGGCTACACCTTC | CASSASGGGYGYTF
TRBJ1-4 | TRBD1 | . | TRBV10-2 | TGCGCCAGCAGTGTCCGGGACAGGGGGCAATCTAATGAAAAACTGTTTTTT | CASSVRDRGQSNEKLFF
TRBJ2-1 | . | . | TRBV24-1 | TGTGCCACCAGTGACCTGACTGCTAGCTCCTACAATGAGCAGTTCTTC | CATSDLTASSYNEQFF
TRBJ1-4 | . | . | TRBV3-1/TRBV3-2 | TGTGCCAGCAGCCCCCGCGGGGATTATTTGGGGGAAAAACTGTTTTTT | CASSPRGDYLGEKLFF
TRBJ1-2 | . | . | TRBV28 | TGTGCCAGCAGTTTAACCAGGGGTGGGTTTGGCTACACCTTC | CASSLTRGGFGYTF
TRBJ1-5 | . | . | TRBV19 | TGTGCCAGTAGTATGAGGGACACCTTTTTCCAATCGACCCAGCATTTT | CASSMRDTFFQSTQHF
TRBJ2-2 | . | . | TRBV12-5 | TGTGCTAGTGGTATAGAGGAACTGGCCGGGGAGCTGTTTTTT | CASGIEELAGELFF
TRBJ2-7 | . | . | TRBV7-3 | TGTGCCAGCAGCTTAAGTTCGGTCCAGGGTTCCGAGCAGTACTTC | CASSLSSVQGSEQYF
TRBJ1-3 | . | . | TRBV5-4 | TGTGCCAGCAGCACCGTCGGGTGGCCTCGCTCTGGAAACACCATATATTTT | CASSTVGWPRSGNTIYF
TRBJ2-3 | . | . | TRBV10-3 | TGTGCCATCAGTGAGAAACAGGGTAGCACAGATACGCAGTATTTT | CAISEKQGSTDTQYF
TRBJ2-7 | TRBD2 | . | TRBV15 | TGTGCCACCAGCAGGAACCCTAGCGGGAGTTACGAGCAGTACTTC | CATSRNPSGSYEQYF
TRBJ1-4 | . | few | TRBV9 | TGTGCCAGCAGCCTACAGGGTATAACTAATGAAAAACTGTTTTTT | CASSLQGITNEKLFF
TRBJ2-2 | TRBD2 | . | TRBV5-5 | TGTGCCAGCAGCCCCCGGGACAGGGGACTAGCGGGCAACACCGGGGAGCTGTTTTTT | CASSPRDRGLAGNTGELFF
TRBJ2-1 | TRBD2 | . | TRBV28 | TGTGCCAGCAGTCCGAGGACTAGCGGGAGGAAAAATGAGCAGTTCTTC | CASSPRTSGRKNEQFF
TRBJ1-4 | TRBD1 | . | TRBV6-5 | TGTGCCAGCGGAAATACAGGGGGCTATGAAAAACTGTTTTTT | CASGNTGGYEKLFF
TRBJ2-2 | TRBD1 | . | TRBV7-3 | TGTGCCAGCAGCCCGGGACAGGGAGGTTTCGGGTATACCGGGGAGCTGTTTTTT | CASSPGQGGFGYTGELFF
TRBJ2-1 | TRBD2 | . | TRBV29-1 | TGCAGCGTTGTTCTTCCGCGGGAGAGCTCCTACAATGAGCAGTTCTTC | CSVVLPRESSYNEQFF
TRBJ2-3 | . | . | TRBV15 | TGTGCCACCAGCAGGGGGAGGCAGGACACAGATACGCAGTATTTT | CATSRGRQDTDTQYF
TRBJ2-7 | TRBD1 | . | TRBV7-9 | TGTGCCAGCAGCTTAGCTGTGACAGGGACCCGCGAGCAGTACTTC | CASSLAVTGTREQYF
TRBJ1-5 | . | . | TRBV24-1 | TGTGCCACCAGGGGAACTGGGGAGTCGGGCAGTATAAGTCAGCCCCAGCATTTT | CATRGTGESGSISQPQHF
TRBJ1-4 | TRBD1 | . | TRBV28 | TGTGCCAGCAGTAGACAGGGGTACGAAAAACTGTTTTTT | CASSRQGYEKLFF
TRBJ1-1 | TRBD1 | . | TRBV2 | TGTGCCAGCAGTGAAACGACAGGGGCTGAAGCTTTCTTT | CASSETTGAEAFF
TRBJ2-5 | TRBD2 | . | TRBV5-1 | TGCGCCAGCAGACGGGGGGATGGAGAGACCCAGTACTTC | CASRRGDGETQYF
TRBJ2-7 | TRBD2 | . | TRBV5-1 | TGCGCCAGCAGGGGACTAGCGGGAATGTCCGAGCAGTACTTC | CASRGLAGMSEQYF
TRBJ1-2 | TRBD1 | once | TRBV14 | TGTGCCAGCAGCCAAACCTGGACAGGGCTCTATGGCTACACCTTC | CASSQTWTGLYGYTF
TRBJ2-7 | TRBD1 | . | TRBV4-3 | TGCGCCAGCAGCCAAGATAAAGAACAGGGGGCTTCCTACGAGCAGTACTTC | CASSQDKEQGASYEQYF
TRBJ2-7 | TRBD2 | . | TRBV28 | TGTGCCAGCAGAATACTAGCGGGAGGGAGGGAGCAGTACTTC | CASRILAGGREQYF
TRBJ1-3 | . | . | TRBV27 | TGTGCCAGCATTGGGGGGGCGCACGGAAACACCATATATTTT | CASIGGAHGNTIYF
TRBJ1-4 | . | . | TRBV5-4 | TGTGCCAGCAGCTTGTATAAGGGGGCTAATGAAAAACTGTTTTTT | CASSLYKGANEKLFF
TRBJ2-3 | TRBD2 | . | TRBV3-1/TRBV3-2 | TGTGCCAGCAGCCAGGCGGGAGGACCCACAGATACGCAGTATTTT | CASSQAGGPTDTQYF
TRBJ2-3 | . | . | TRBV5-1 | TGCGCCAGCAGCTTCGTTCCAGCAGATACGCAGTATTTT | CASSFVPADTQYF
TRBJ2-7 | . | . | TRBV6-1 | TGTGCCAGCAGTGAACCCCTCGCAGGGACCTACGAGCAGTACTTC | CASSEPLAGTYEQYF
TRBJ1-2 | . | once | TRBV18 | TGTGCCAGCTCACAGTCGGGGAACTATGGCTACACCTTC | CASSQSGNYGYTF
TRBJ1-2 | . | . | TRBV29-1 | TGCAGCGTCCTCCAAAGTCTAAACTATGGCTACACCTTC | CSVLQSLNYGYTF
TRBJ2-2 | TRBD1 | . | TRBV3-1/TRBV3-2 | TGTGCCAGCAGCACAGGGGGAAATACCGGGGAGCTGTTTTTT | CASSTGGNTGELFF
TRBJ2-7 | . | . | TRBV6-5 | TGTGCCAGCAAGATGGGACAACTATACGAGCAGTACTTC | CASKMGQLYEQYF
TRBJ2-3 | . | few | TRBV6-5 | TGTGCCAGCAGTCCACAGTTGAGTGCAGATACGCAGTATTTT | CASSPQLSADTQYF
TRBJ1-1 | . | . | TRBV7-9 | TGTGCCAGCAGCCGAGGACAGATTGAAGCTTTCTTT | CASSRGQIEAFF
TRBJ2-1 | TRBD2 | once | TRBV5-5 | TGTGCCAGCAGCTTGAGTCGAACTAGCGGGAGCGGCAATGAGCAGTTCTTC | CASSLSRTSGSGNEQFF
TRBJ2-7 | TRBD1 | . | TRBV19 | TGTGCCAGTAGGGGACAGGGCTCCTACGAGCAGTACTTC | CASRGQGSYEQYF
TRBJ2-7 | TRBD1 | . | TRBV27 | TGTGCCAGCAACCCCAAGACGACAGGGGGCGAGAACGAGCAGTACTTC | CASNPKTTGGENEQYF
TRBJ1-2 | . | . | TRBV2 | TGTGCCAGCAGTGGACAGGTTTATGGCTACACCTTC | CASSGQVYGYTF
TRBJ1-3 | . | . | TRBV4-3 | TGCGCCAGCAGCCAAGATTTTAGCTACTCTGGAAACACCATATATTTT | CASSQDFSYSGNTIYF
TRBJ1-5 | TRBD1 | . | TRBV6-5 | TGTGCCAGCAGTCACTACGACAGGGACAATCAGCCCCAGCATTTT | CASSHYDRDNQPQHF
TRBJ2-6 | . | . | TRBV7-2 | TGTGCCAGCAGCTTACAGGGCGGAGGGGCCAACGTCCTGACTTTC | CASSLQGGGANVLTF
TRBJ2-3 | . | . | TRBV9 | TGTGCCAGCAGCGTAGGGGACTCCTCGTCTTGGAGGCAGTATTTT | CASSVGDSSSWRQYF
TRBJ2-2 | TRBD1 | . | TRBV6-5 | TGTGCCACAGGGACAGGCCGGTACACCGGGGAGCTGTTTTTT | CATGTGRYTGELFF
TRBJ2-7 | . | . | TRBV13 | TGTGCCAGCAGCACCCGGGTAGCGGCTATATCCTACGAGCAGTACTTC | CASSTRVAAISYEQYF